This TCR beta chain was sequenced during a study of blood T cell repertoires in COVID-19. Background on the study: Specimens from acute and convalescent COVID-19 originated in the United States, Italy and Spain. T cells, B-cell-depleted T cells, or PBMCs provided the cDNA or gDNA that served as material.

Original analysis: Amplified reference gene primers provided the basis for estimating nucleated cell counts. The data were produced by immunoSEQ multiplex PCR, yet TCRdb's version contains in-frame clones alone and is incomplete. V, J and clone size are taken as reported in that table, and D and trimming were inferred from the DNA itself. This table has about 60,000 clones, approximately 89% appearing once. CDR3 length equals 15 residues. Between the trimmed V and J ends, which lost 2 bases and 4 bases, there was a span of 10 bases. Germline V gene lookup returns CDR1 SGDLS and CDR2 YYNGEE. The genes are TRBV9 and TRBJ1-6, with D unresolved. This clonotype was sampled from a woman aged 55 to 70 with active COVID-19. Sequenced: peripheral blood. CDR3 sequence: CASSVATDYNSPLHF. For the CDR3, the DNA is TGTGCCAGCAGCGTTGCAACAGATTATAATTCACCCCTCCACTTT.